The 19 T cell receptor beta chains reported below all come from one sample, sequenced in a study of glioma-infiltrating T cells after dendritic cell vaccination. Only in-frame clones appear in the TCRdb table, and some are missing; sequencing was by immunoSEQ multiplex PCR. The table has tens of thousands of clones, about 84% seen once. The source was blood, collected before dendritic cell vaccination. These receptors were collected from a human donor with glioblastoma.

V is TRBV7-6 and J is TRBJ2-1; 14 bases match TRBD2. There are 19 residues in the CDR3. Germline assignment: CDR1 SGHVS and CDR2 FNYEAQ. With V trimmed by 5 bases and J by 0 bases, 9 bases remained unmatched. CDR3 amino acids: CASSPGTSGGFSSYNEQFF. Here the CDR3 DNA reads TGTGCCAGCAGCCCCGGGACTAGCGGGGGCTTCTCCTCCTACAATGAGCAGTTCTTC.

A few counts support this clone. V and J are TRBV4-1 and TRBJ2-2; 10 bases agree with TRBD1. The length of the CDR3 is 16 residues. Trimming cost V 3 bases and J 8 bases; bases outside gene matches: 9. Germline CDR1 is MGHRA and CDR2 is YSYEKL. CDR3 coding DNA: TGCGCCAGCAGCCACTGGACAGGGGGTATCCGGGGGGAGCTGTTTTTT. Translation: CASSHWTGGIRGELFF.

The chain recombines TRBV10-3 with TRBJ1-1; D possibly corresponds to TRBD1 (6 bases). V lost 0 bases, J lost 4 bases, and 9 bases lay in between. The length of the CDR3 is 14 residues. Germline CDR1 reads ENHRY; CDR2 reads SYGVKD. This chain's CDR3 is CAISESQGITEAFF. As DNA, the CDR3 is TGTGCCATCAGTGAGTCGCAGGGGATCACTGAAGCTTTCTTT.

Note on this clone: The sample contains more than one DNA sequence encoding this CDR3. The CDR3 region has the DNA TGTGCCAGCAGCGGACAGGGGAACACTGAAGCTTTCTTT. This encodes CASSGQGNTEAFF. The J gene is TRBJ1-1, the V gene TRBV2, with 8 bases lining up with TRBD1. Trimming cost V 6 bases and J 1 base; bases outside gene matches: 1. CDR1 SNHLY and CDR2 FYNNEI come from the germline V gene. The CDR3 has 13 amino acids.

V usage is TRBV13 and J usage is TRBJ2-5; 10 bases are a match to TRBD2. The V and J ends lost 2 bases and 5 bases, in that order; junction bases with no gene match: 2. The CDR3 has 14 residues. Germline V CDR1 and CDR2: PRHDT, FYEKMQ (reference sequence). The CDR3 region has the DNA TGTGCCAGCAGCTTAAGACTAGCGGGCGAGACCCAGTACTTC. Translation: CASSLRLAGETQYF.

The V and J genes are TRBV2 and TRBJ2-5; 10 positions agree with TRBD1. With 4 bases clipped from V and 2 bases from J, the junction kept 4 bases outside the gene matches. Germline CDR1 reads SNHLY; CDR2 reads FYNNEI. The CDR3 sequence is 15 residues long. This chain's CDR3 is CASSAGQGTQETQYF. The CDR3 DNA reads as TGTGCCAGCAGTGCGGGACAGGGGACTCAAGAGACCCAGTACTTC.

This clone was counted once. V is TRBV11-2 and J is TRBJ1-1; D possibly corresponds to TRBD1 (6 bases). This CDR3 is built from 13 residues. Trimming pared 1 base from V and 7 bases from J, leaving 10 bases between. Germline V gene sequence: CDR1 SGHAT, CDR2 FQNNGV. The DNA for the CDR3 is TGTGCCAGCAGCTTAGCGTCAGGGGTTGAAGCTTTCTTT. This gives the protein CASSLASGVEAFF.

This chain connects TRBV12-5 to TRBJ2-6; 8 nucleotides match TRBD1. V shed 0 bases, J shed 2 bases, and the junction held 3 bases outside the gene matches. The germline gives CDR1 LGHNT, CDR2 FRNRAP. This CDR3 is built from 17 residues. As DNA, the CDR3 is TGTGCTAGTGGTTTGGTACAGGGGGGCGCTGGGGCCAACGTCCTGACTTTC. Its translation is CASGLVQGGAGANVLTF.

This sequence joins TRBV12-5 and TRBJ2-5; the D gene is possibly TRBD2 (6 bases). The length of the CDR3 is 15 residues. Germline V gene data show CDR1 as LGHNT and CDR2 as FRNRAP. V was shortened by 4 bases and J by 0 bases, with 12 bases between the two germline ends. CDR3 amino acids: CASGSPRGYQETQYF. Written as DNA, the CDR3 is TGTGCTAGTGGTTCTCCCCGGGGGTACCAAGAGACCCAGTACTTC.

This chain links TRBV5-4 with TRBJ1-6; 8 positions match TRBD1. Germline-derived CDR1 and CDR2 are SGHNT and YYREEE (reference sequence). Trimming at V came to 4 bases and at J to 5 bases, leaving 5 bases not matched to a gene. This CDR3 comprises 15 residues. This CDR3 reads CASSEGQENNSPLHF. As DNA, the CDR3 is TGTGCCAGCAGCGAGGGACAGGAGAATAATTCACCCCTCCACTTT.

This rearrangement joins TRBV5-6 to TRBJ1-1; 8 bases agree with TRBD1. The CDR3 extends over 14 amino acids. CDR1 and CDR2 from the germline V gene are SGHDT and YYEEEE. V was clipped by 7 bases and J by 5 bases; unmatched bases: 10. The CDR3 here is CASSTRGLGTEAFF. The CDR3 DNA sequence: TGTGCCAGCTCCACCAGGGGGCTAGGTACTGAAGCTTTCTTT.

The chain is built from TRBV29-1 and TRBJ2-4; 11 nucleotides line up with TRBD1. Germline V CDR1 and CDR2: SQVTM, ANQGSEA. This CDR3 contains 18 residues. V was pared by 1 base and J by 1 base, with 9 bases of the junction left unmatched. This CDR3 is CSVEGDRGNVVAKNIQYF. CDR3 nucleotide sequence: TGCAGCGTTGAAGGGGACAGGGGGAACGTGGTCGCCAAAAACATTCAGTACTTC.

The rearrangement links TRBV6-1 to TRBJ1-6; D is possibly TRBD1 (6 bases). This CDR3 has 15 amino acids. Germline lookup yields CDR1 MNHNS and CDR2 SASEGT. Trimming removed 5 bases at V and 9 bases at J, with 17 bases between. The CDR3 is CASSSGGQGSSPLHF. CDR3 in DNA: TGTGCCAGCAGTTCGGGGGGGCAGGGTAGTTCACCCCTCCACTTT.

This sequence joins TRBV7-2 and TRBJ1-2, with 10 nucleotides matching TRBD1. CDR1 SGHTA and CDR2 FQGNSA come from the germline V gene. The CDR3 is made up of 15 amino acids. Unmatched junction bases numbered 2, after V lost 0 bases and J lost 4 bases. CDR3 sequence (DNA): TGTGCCAGCAGCTTAGCGGGACAGGGGAGCTATGGCTACACCTTC. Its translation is CASSLAGQGSYGYTF.

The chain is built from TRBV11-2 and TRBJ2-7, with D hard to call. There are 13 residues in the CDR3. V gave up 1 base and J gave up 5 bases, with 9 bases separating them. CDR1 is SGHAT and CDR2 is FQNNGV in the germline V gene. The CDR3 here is CASSLVSSDEQYF. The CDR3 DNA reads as TGTGCCAGCAGCTTAGTTAGCAGCGACGAGCAGTACTTC.

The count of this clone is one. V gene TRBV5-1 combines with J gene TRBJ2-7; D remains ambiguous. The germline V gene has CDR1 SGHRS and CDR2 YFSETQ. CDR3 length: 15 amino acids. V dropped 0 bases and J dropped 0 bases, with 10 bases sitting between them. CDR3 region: CASSLDWSSSYEQYF. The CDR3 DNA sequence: TGCGCCAGCAGCTTGGACTGGTCTTCCTCCTACGAGCAGTACTTC. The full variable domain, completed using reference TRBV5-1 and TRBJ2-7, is KAGVTQTPRYLIKTRGQQVTLSCSPISGHRSVSWYQQTPGQGLQFLFEYFSETQRNKGNFPGRFSGRQFSNSRSEMNVSTLELGDSALYLCASSLDWSSSYEQYFGPGTRLTVT.

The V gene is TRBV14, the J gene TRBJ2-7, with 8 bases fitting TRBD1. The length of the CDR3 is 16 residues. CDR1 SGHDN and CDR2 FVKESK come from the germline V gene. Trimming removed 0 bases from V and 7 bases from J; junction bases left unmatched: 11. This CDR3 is CASSQDRGPYYEEQYF. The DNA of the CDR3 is TGTGCCAGCAGCCAAGACAGGGGGCCCTATTATGAGGAGCAGTACTTC.

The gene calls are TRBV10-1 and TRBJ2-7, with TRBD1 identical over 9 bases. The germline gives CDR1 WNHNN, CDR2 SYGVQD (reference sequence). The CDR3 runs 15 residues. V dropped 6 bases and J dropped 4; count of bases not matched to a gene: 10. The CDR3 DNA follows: TGCGCCAGCAGCCCTGGTGAACAGGGGGCTTACGAGCAGTACTTC. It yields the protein CASSPGEQGAYEQYF.

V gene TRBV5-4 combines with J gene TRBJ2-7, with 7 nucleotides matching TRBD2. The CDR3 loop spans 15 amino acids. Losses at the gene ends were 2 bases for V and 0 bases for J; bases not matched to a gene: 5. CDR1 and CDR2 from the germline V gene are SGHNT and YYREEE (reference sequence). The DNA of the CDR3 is TGTGCCAGCAGCTTTTTCGGGGGGAGCTCCTACGAGCAGTACTTC. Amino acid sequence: CASSFFGGSSYEQYF.